This T cell receptor (beta chain) is from a study of Ad26.COV2.S vaccination and SARS-CoV-2 variants. Study details: Doses of Ad26.COV2.S were injected into muscle once or twice, 56 days apart.

The method was immunoSEQ multiplex PCR; TCRdb's version includes in-frame clones alone and lacks a portion of them. The sample comprises 410,000 or so clones, over 75% of which are singletons, and about 12% rests with the top ten. Treatment described: around 19 received Ad26.COV2.S at low or high dose, single or two shots; several received placebo; per-sample allocation not given. Specimens were obtained on day 63 following the first vaccine or placebo injection. An 18-55-year-old adult in Boston served as donor. After removal of 5 bases from V and 1 base from J, the junction contained 6 bases not matched to a gene. Germline V lookup: CDR1 SGHTA, CDR2 FQGNSA. CDR3 length equals 15 residues.

This sequence joins TRBV7-2 and TRBJ1-1; 8 bases fit TRBD1. The input for sequencing was peripheral blood, taken in a trial of Ad26.COV2.S vaccine versus placebo. The source is a person aged 18-60 years who received the Ad26.COV2.S COVID-19 vaccine or a placebo. CDR3 coding DNA: TGTGCCAGCAGCCTAATGGGGACAGGGAACACTGAAGCTTTCTTT. Amino acids: CASSLMGTGNTEAFF.